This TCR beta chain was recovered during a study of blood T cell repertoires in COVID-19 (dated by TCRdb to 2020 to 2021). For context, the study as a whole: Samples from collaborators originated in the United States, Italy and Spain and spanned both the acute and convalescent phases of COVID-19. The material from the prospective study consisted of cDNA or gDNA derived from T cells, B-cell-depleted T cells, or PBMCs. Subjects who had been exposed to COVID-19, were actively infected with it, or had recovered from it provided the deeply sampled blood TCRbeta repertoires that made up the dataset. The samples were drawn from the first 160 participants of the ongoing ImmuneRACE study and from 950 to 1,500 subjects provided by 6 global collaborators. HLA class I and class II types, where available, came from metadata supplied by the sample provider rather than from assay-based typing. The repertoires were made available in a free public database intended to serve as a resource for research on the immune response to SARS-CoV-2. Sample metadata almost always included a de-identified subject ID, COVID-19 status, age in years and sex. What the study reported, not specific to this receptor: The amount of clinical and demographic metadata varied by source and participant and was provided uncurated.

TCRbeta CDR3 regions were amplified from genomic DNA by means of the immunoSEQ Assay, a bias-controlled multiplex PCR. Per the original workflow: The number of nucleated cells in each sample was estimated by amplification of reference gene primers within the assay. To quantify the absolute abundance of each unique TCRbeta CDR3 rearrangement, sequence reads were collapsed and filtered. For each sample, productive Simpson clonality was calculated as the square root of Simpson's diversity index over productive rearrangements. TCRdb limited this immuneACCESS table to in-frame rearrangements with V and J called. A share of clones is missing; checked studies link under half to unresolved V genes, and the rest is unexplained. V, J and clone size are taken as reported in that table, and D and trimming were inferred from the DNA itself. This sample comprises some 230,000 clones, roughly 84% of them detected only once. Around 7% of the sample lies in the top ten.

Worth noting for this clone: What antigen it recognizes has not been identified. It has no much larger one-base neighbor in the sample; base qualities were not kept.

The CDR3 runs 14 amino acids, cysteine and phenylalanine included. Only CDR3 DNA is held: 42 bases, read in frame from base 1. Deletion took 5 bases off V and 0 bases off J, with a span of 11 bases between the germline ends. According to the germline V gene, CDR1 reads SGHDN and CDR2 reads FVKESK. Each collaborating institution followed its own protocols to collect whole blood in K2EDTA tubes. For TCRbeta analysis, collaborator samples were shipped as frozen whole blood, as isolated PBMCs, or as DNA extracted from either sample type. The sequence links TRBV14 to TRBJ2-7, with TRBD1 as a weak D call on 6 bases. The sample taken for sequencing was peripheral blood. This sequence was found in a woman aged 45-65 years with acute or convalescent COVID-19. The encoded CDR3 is CASSAGTYSYEQYF. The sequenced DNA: TGTGCCAGCAGCGCCGGGACATACTCCTACGAGCAGTACTTC.